Each of the 25 T cell receptor beta chains below was sequenced from the same sample in a study of cytomegalovirus exposure and HLA in healthy donors. Researchers ran the PCR with 60 Vbeta and 13 Jbeta primers. Some clones are missing from TCRdb's copy, which holds only in-frame ones; the method was immunoSEQ multiplex PCR. The data contain approximately 160,000 clones, roughly 74% of them singletons. Input material: PBMCs. The origin of the receptors is a male donor in good health and CMV-seronegative.

This clone turned up a few times. The chain combines TRBV19 with TRBJ2-6, with TRBD1 matching over 7 bases. The trim removed 5 bases at V and 1 base at J, leaving 2 bases unmatched. The CDR3 is 15 residues long. Germline CDR1 and CDR2: LNHDA and SQIVND (reference sequence). The CDR3 here is CASSVQGSGANVLTF. CDR3 in DNA: TGTGCCAGTAGTGTACAGGGGTCTGGGGCCAACGTCCTGACTTTC.

The chain has TRBV14 and TRBJ2-7, with D maybe TRBD1 (7 bases). CDR1 is SGHDN and CDR2 is FVKESK in the germline V gene. CDR3 length: 14 residues. V was shortened by 5 bases and J by 4 bases, with 15 bases between the two germline ends. The CDR3 DNA reads as TGTGCCAGCAGCAGGTCCAGGGGGGAGTACGAGCAGTACTTC. Its translation is CASSRSRGEYEQYF.

The chain joins TRBV20-1 to TRBJ2-2, with a tentative D call TRBD2 (5 bases). V was shortened by 3 bases and J by 8 bases, with 7 bases between the two germline ends. The V gene's germline CDR1 is DFQATT and CDR2 SNEGSKA (reference sequence). The CDR3 spans 11 residues. The chain's CDR3 is CSARGGGELFF. Here the CDR3 DNA reads TGCAGTGCTAGGGGCGGGGGGGAGCTGTTTTTT.

J is TRBJ2-1 and V is TRBV6-5, with D maybe TRBD1 (6 bases). The V gene's germline CDR1 is MNHEY and CDR2 SVGAGI. CDR3 length: 14 residues. V lost 6 bases and J lost 2, with 11 bases in between. CDR3 sequence: CASRKQGPYNEQFF. The CDR3 nucleotides read TGTGCCAGCAGGAAACAGGGCCCCTACAATGAGCAGTTCTTC.

The genes are TRBV7-9 and TRBJ1-1; D remains ambiguous. The CDR3 sequence is 14 residues long. The germline V gene has CDR1 SEHNR and CDR2 FQNEAQ (reference sequence). The germline V and J ends were trimmed by 3 bases and 0 bases, with 8 bases remaining between them. The chain's CDR3 is CASSLLRMNTEAFF. The CDR3, as DNA: TGTGCCAGCAGCTTGCTCAGAATGAACACTGAAGCTTTCTTT.

This chain connects TRBV7-3 to TRBJ2-5; 7 bases fit TRBD1. V was clipped by 5 bases and J by 4 bases; unmatched bases: 10. The CDR3 loop spans 15 amino acids. Germline lookup yields CDR1 SGHTA and CDR2 FQGTGA. For the CDR3, the DNA is TGTGCCAGCAGCGTTCAAGCAGGGGGTCGAGAGACCCAGTACTTC. It translates to CASSVQAGGRETQYF.

The rearrangement links TRBV9 to TRBJ2-3, with D possibly being TRBD1 (6 bases). The ends were cut back, 1 base at V and 1 base at J, with 7 bases in the middle. The CDR3 contains 14 residues. From germline, CDR1 is SGDLS and CDR2 YYNGEE. The CDR3 nucleotides are TGTGCCAGCAGCGTACGACAGGGCACAGATACGCAGTATTTT. It encodes CASSVRQGTDTQYF.

The chain employs TRBV5-1 and TRBJ1-6; possibly TRBD1 for D (5 bases). This CDR3 contains 12 residues. CDR1 SGHRS and CDR2 YFSETQ come from the germline V gene. The ends were cut back, 0 bases at V and 13 bases at J, with 8 bases in the middle. CDR3 region: CASSLGSGPLHF. CDR3 DNA: TGCGCCAGCAGCTTGGGTTCAGGGCCCCTCCACTTT.

This chain uses TRBV5-1 with TRBJ2-7; 7 bases line up with TRBD1. Germline CDR1 SGHRS, CDR2 YFSETQ. The CDR3 totals 16 residues. V gave up 0 bases and J gave up 5 bases; unmatched junction bases: 11. Here the CDR3 reads CASSLASKQGINEQYF. The CDR3 bases are TGCGCCAGCAGCTTGGCCAGTAAACAGGGGATAAACGAGCAGTACTTC. Looking up the rest from reference TRBV5-1 and TRBJ2-7 gives the full variable domain: KAGVTQTPRYLIKTRGQQVTLSCSPISGHRSVSWYQQTPGQGLQFLFEYFSETQRNKGNFPGRFSGRQFSNSRSEMNVSTLELGDSALYLCASSLASKQGINEQYFGPGTRLTVT.

J is TRBJ2-7 and V is TRBV7-9; D might be TRBD2 (6 bases). The CDR3 runs to 13 residues. V lost 1 base, J lost 3 bases, and 7 bases lay in between. The germline CDR1 and CDR2 sequences are SEHNR and FQNEAQ (reference sequence). CDR3 protein: CASSLVEGYEQYF. The DNA of the CDR3 is TGTGCCAGCAGCTTAGTGGAGGGCTACGAGCAGTACTTC.

This clone was detected a few times. V is TRBV14 and J is TRBJ1-1; TRBD1 matches at 8 bases. This CDR3 has 14 amino acids. The germline gives CDR1 SGHDN, CDR2 FVKESK. V was pared by 5 bases and J by 5 bases, with 7 bases of the junction left unmatched. The CDR3 is CASSLLTGVTEAFF. DNA of the CDR3: TGTGCCAGCAGCTTATTGACAGGGGTTACTGAAGCTTTCTTT.

In its sample, this clone was seen once. The J gene is TRBJ2-7, the V gene TRBV6-5, with 8 bases that match TRBD1. Trimming removed 0 bases from V and 4 bases from J; junction bases left unmatched: 8. CDR1 and CDR2 from the germline V gene are MNHEY and SVGAGI. The CDR3 is 16 amino acids. The CDR3 DNA reads TGTGCCAGCAGTTACTCAGGACAGGGAAGTAGTTACGAGCAGTACTTC. It is translated as CASSYSGQGSSYEQYF.

The sample holds a few counts of this clone. The V call is TRBV6-6, the J call TRBJ2-7; TRBD2 agrees at 11 bases. The CDR3 contains 13 residues. Germline assignment: CDR1 MNHNY and CDR2 SVGAGI (reference sequence). The CDR3 nucleotides are TGTGCGGGGAGTAGCGGGAGGGCCTACGAGCAGTACTTC. This sequence encodes CAGSSGRAYEQYF.

V is TRBV6-1 and J is TRBJ2-7, with TRBD2 as a possible D gene (5 bases). The ends were cut back, 4 bases at V and 3 bases at J, with 13 bases in the middle. Per germline, CDR1 MNHNS and CDR2 SASEGT. This CDR3 has 14 residues. This CDR3 is CASSVGGRDYEQYF. CDR3 in DNA: TGTGCCAGCAGTGTTGGAGGACGGGACTACGAGCAGTACTTC.

This clone has just a few counts. The chain couples TRBV28 to TRBJ2-3; TRBD2 matches at 9 bases. Trimming removed 4 bases from V and 8 bases from J; junction bases left unmatched: 16. Germline lookup yields CDR1 MDHEN and CDR2 SYDVKM. The CDR3 sequence is 17 residues long. The CDR3: CASSSPGEAGGRSTQYF. The DNA of the CDR3 is TGTGCCAGCAGTTCCCCGGGGGAAGCGGGAGGTAGAAGTACGCAGTATTTT.

This clone showed up just a few times. The chain carries TRBV30 and TRBJ2-7, with a possible D match to TRBD2 (6 bases). Germline V gene sequence: CDR1 GTSNPN, CDR2 SVGIG (reference sequence). The CDR3 is made up of 12 amino acids. Trimming removed 5 bases from V and 3 bases from J, with 11 bases in between. CDR3 nucleotides: TGTGCCTGGGGCGGGACCGGCTACGAGCAGTACTTC. It translates to CAWGGTGYEQYF.

The CDR3 region is CASAPGGGLYNEQFF. The CDR3 DNA follows: TGTGCCAGCGCCCCGGGGGGGGGTCTTTACAATGAGCAGTTCTTC. The chain is built from TRBV19 and TRBJ2-1; TRBD2 aligns across 8 bases. From germline, CDR1 is LNHDA and CDR2 SQIVND (reference sequence). V lost 9 bases, J lost 4 bases, and 11 bases stayed unmatched. The CDR3 spans 15 residues.

This clone has only a few counts. The chain has TRBV7-7 and TRBJ2-2, with D possibly being TRBD1 (6 bases). Germline CDR1 SSHAT, CDR2 FNYEAQ (reference sequence). V was shortened by 5 bases and J by 3 bases, with 10 bases between the two germline ends. CDR3 length equals 14 residues. Here the CDR3 reads CASSPRQDTGELFF. DNA for the CDR3: TGTGCCAGCAGCCCTAGACAGGACACCGGGGAGCTGTTTTTT.

The chain employs TRBV5-1 and TRBJ2-3; TRBD1 matches 9 bases. This CDR3 has 15 residues. Germline V CDR1 and CDR2: SGHRS, YFSETQ. V gave up 4 bases and J gave up 1 base; unmatched junction bases: 4. In DNA, the CDR3 is TGCGCCAGCAGCCAGGGACAGGGCCGCACAGATACGCAGTATTTT. Translated, it gives CASSQGQGRTDTQYF. The full variable domain, rest sourced from reference TRBV5-1 and TRBJ2-3, is KAGVTQTPRYLIKTRGQQVTLSCSPISGHRSVSWYQQTPGQGLQFLFEYFSETQRNKGNFPGRFSGRQFSNSRSEMNVSTLELGDSALYLCASSQGQGRTDTQYFGPGTRLTVL.

This chain connects TRBV6-1 to TRBJ2-5, with a weak D call TRBD1 (5 bases). Judging by the DNA end, TRBJ2-7 fits better; the J call may be wrong. Germline V CDR1 and CDR2: MNHNS, SASEGT. The CDR3 is 17 amino acids. The CDR3 reads CASSEAAKGIPTYEQYF. Written as DNA, the CDR3 is TGTGCCAGCAGTGAAGCGGCTAAGGGGATTCCTACCTACGAGCAGTACTTC.

CDR3 amino acids: CASSLQGVSGNTIYF. The CDR3 region has the DNA TGTGCCAGCAGTTTGCAGGGGGTCTCTGGAAACACCATATATTTT. The V gene is TRBV6-5, the J gene TRBJ1-3; 7 bases agree with TRBD1. The CDR3 is made up of 15 amino acids. V lost 4 bases to trimming and J lost 0 bases; unmatched junction nucleotides: 3. Looked up from germline, CDR1 is MNHEY and CDR2 is SVGAGI.

The V and J genes are TRBV5-1 and TRBJ1-1; no clear D gene. CDR3 length equals 12 residues. V shed 4 bases and J shed 1 base, with 5 bases lying between them. Germline values: CDR1 SGHRS, CDR2 YFSETQ. The CDR3 spells CASSDWNTEAFF. For the CDR3, the DNA is TGCGCCAGCAGCGACTGGAACACTGAAGCTTTCTTT.

The rearrangement joins TRBV4-2 to TRBJ2-7; the D gene is possibly TRBD1 (5 bases). Germline V gives CDR1 LGHNA, CDR2 YNFKEQ. This CDR3 has 15 residues. V gave up 0 bases and J gave up 3 bases, with 12 bases separating them. CDR3 in DNA: TGTGCCAGCAGCCAAGATGGACAAAGGAGCTACGAGCAGTACTTC. Protein sequence: CASSQDGQRSYEQYF.

The chain is built from TRBV23-1 and TRBJ2-7, with 10 positions matching TRBD1. TRBV23-1 falls under the ORF class, with uncertain function. This CDR3 is 20 amino acids long. Germline trimming cut 4 bases from V and 2 bases from J; bases unmatched to any gene: 20. CDR3 nucleotide sequence: TGCGCCAGCAGTCCCCTGAGGCGGAGTGGACAGGGGGTGTCACCCTACGAGCAGTACTTC. This codes for CASSPLRRSGQGVSPYEQYF.

The V and J genes are TRBV9 and TRBJ2-5; 7 nucleotides match TRBD2. The J call may be faulty, since TRBJ2-7 better matches the DNA end. Germline V CDR1 and CDR2: SGDLS, YYNGEE. The CDR3 runs to 14 residues. CDR3 protein: CASSVSAGIYEQYF. The CDR3 DNA sequence: TGTGCCAGCAGCGTGTCAGCGGGGATCTACGAGCAGTACTTC.